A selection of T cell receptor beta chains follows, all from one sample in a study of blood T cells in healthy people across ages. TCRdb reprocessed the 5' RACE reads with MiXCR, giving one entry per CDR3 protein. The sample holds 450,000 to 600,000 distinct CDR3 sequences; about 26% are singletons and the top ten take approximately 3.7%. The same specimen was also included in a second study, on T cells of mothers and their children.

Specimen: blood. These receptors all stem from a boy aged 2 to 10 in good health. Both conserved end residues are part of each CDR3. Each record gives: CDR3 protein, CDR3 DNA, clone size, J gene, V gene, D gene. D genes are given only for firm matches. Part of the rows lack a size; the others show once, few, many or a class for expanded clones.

CDR3: CATSDARVSGYNEQFF
DNA: TGTGCCACCAGTGATGCGAGGGTGAGCGGATACAATGAGCAGTTCTTC
size: few
J: TRBJ2-1
V: TRBV24-1
D: .

CDR3: CSASFEVQAQETQYF
DNA: TGCAGTGCTAGTTTTGAGGTACAGGCGCAAGAGACCCAGTACTTC
size: .
J: TRBJ2-5
V: TRBV20-1
D: .

CDR3: CATSLGGLAGTSADTQYF
DNA: TGTGCCACCAGTCTGGGTGGACTAGCGGGGACCTCAGCCGATACGCAGTATTTT
size: .
J: TRBJ2-3
V: TRBV24-1
D: TRBD2

CDR3: CASSLDVGAGITEAFF
DNA: TGTGCCAGCAGCTTAGATGTGGGGGCAGGGATCACTGAAGCTTTCTTT
size: .
J: TRBJ1-1
V: TRBV11-2
D: .

CDR3: CASSAPTSGAKNIQYF
DNA: TGTGCCAGCAGTGCCCCGACTAGCGGGGCCAAAAACATTCAGTACTTC
size: .
J: TRBJ2-4
V: TRBV2
D: TRBD2

CDR3: CASSFGGGTEAFF
DNA: TGTGCCAGCAGTTTTGGGGGCGGCACTGAAGCTTTCTTT
size: many
J: TRBJ1-1
V: TRBV12-3/TRBV12-4
D: .

CDR3: CASSGRQMWAYNEQFF
DNA: TGTGCCAGCAGCGGACGACAGATGTGGGCCTACAATGAGCAGTTCTTC
size: .
J: TRBJ2-1
V: TRBV3-1
D: .

CDR3: CASPPGLAGAEQYF
DNA: TGTGCCTCCCCCCCGGGACTAGCGGGAGCCGAGCAGTACTTC
size: .
J: TRBJ2-7
V: TRBV10-3
D: TRBD2

CDR3: CASSLAERGMDIQYF
DNA: TGTGCCAGCAGCTTGGCCGAGCGGGGAATGGACATTCAGTACTTC
size: .
J: TRBJ2-4
V: TRBV5-5
D: TRBD2

CDR3: CASSYSGQGSYEQYF
DNA: TGTGCCAGCAGTTACTCGGGACAGGGCTCCTACGAGCAGTACTTC
size: many
J: TRBJ2-7
V: TRBV6-5
D: TRBD1

CDR3: CASKRGRDEKLFF
DNA: TGTGCCAGCAAGAGGGGTCGTGATGAAAAACTGTTTTTT
size: .
J: TRBJ1-4
V: TRBV7-9
D: .

CDR3: CASSSSRGWHGELFF
DNA: TGTGCCAGCAGCTCGTCCAGGGGTTGGCACGGGGAGCTGTTTTTT
size: few
J: TRBJ2-2
V: TRBV7-2
D: .

CDR3: CASSSQGRLWYGYTF
DNA: TGTGCCAGCAGTTCCCAGGGCCGACTGTGGTATGGCTACACCTTC
size: few
J: TRBJ1-2
V: TRBV7-9
D: .

CDR3: CASSALAGGPHRETQYF
DNA: TGTGCCAGCAGCGCATTAGCGGGGGGGCCACATCGAGAGACCCAGTACTTC
size: .
J: TRBJ2-5
V: TRBV7-6
D: TRBD2

CDR3: CASSPGPHNEQFF
DNA: TGCGCCAGCAGCCCGGGACCCCACAATGAGCAGTTCTTC
size: few
J: TRBJ2-1
V: TRBV5-1
D: .

CDR3: CAWSPSATDTEAFF
DNA: TGTGCCTGGTCCCCCTCAGCTACGGACACTGAAGCTTTCTTT
size: .
J: TRBJ1-1
V: TRBV30
D: .

CDR3: CASRLRTSGGETQYF
DNA: TGTGCCAGCAGGCTGAGGACTAGCGGGGGTGAGACCCAGTACTTC
size: few
J: TRBJ2-5
V: TRBV6-2/TRBV6-3
D: TRBD2